The 5 T cell receptor beta chains below all came from one sample that was sequenced in a study of shared clonotypes between healthy human individuals. As defined, naive CD8 cells were CD45RO-negative and positively selected for CCR7, with terminally differentiated effector memory CD45RA+ cells excluded. The data were produced by immunoSEQ multiplex PCR, yet TCRdb's version contains in-frame clones alone and is incomplete. In the table there are some 1,900,000 clones, about 95% of which are singletons. Sequencing was done on a sample of naive CD8+ T cells sorted from blood. Every receptor here comes from a man younger than 35 in good health.

The gene calls are TRBV7-8 and TRBJ2-1; 9 positions agree with TRBD1. Germline values: CDR1 SGHVS, CDR2 FQNEAQ. The V segment lost 8 bases and the J segment 7 bases; nucleotides outside the gene matches: 6. The CDR3 has 13 residues. CDR3 sequence (DNA): TGTGCCAGCGGGCCGACAGGGGGTAATGAGCAGTTCTTC. Translated, it gives CASGPTGGNEQFF.

V usage is TRBV27 and J usage is TRBJ2-2; a possible D gene is TRBD1 (5 bases). CDR1 is MNHEY and CDR2 is SMNVEV in the germline V gene (reference sequence). The CDR3 is 14 residues long. V lost 3 bases, J lost 7 bases, and 12 bases lay in between. The CDR3 reads CASSFGQGGGELFF. In DNA, the CDR3 is TGTGCCAGCAGTTTTGGGCAGGGTGGCGGGGAGCTGTTTTTT.

The chain couples TRBV19 to TRBJ2-7; D is possibly TRBD2 (5 bases). The length of the CDR3 is 13 residues. Per the germline V gene, CDR1 is LNHDA and CDR2 is SQIVND (reference sequence). V lost 3 bases, J lost 5 bases, and 11 bases lay in between. CDR3 sequence reads: CASSIGPRDEQYF. The DNA of the CDR3 is TGTGCCAGTAGTATTGGTCCGAGGGACGAGCAGTACTTC. Supplemented by reference TRBV19 and TRBJ2-7, the full variable domain reads DGGITQSPKYLFRKEGQNVTLSCEQNLNHDAMYWYRQDPGQGLRLIYYSQIVNDFQKGDIAEGYSVSREKKESFPLTVTSAQKNPTAFYLCASSIGPRDEQYFGPGTRLTVT.

For this clone: The same CDR3 also results from other DNA sequences found in this sample. The CDR3 DNA reads as TGTGCCAGCAGCTTAGGAGCAGGCCTTAACACCGGGGAGCTGTTTTTT. It codes for CASSLGAGLNTGELFF. The chain has TRBV7-9 and TRBJ2-2; D remains unclear. This CDR3 region has 16 residues. V lost 1 base to trimming and J lost 2 bases, with 11 bases between them. Germline V lookup: CDR1 SEHNR, CDR2 FQNEAQ (reference sequence).

Of note for this clone: A read error may account for a junction end that differs from germline. V usage is TRBV7-7 and J usage is TRBJ2-2, with D unresolved. Germline V gene sequence: CDR1 SSHAT, CDR2 FNYEAQ (reference sequence). The CDR3 has 14 amino acids. CDR3 bases: TGTGCTAGCAGCTTAGAGGTACAACCCGGGGAGCTGTTTTTT. Amino acids: CASSLEVQPGELFF. Full variable domain (rest looked up from reference TRBV7-7 and TRBJ2-2): GAGVSQSPRYKVTKRGQDVTLRCDPISSHATLYWYQQALGQGPEFLTYFNYEAQPDKSGLPSDRFSAERPEGSISTLTIQRTEQRDSAMYRCASSLEVQPGELFFGEGSRLTVL.